These 27 T cell receptor beta chains came from one sample sequenced in a study of neurological immune-mediated disorders. MiXCR, run by TCRdb on the 5' RACE reads, gives a single entry per CDR3 protein. The sample records about 33,000 distinct CDR3 sequences, more than 10% being singletons. Indicated time point: longitudinal time-point 2. Sequencing input: PBMCs. These receptor sequences come from a woman aged 35 to 49 in good health.

The chain couples TRBV21-1 to TRBJ1-3; the D call in the table, TRBD1, was not verified against the DNA. TRBV21-1 is annotated as a pseudogene. The CDR3 has 20 residues. This CDR3 reads CASSKISVDSHFYSGNTIYF. Here the CDR3 DNA reads TGTGCCAGCAGCAAAATAAGTGTGGACAGTCATTTCTACTCTGGAAACACCATATATTTT.

The chain is built from TRBV7-2 and TRBJ2-1; 11 bases agree with TRBD2. The CDR3 spans 15 residues. Germline trimming cut 5 bases from V and 6 bases from J; bases unmatched to any gene: 6. Germline V lookup: CDR1 SGHTA, CDR2 FQGNSA. CDR3 bases: TGTGCCAGCAGCCATAGCGGGAGGGCCTTCAATGAGCAGTTCTTC. Translated, it gives CASSHSGRAFNEQFF.

The chain has TRBV5-1 and TRBJ1-1; no definite D call. The V gene's germline CDR1 is SGHRS and CDR2 YFSETQ. Trimming took off 4 bases at V and 4 bases at J, with 11 bases between the two ends. The CDR3 is made up of 13 amino acids. The chain's CDR3 is CASSPLGPTEAFF. In DNA, the CDR3 is TGCGCCAGCAGCCCCCTAGGACCCACTGAAGCTTTCTTT.

This clonotype showed up many times. For the CDR3, the DNA is TGCAGTGCTAGCGGCTACAATGAGCAGTTCTTC. Translation: CSASGYNEQFF. This chain joins TRBV20-1 and TRBJ2-1; D gene unclear. CDR1 and CDR2 (germline): DFQATT, SNEGSKA (reference sequence). CDR3 length: 11 residues. V gave up 3 bases and J gave up 3 bases, with 3 bases separating them.

This clonotype was observed at least ten times. The CDR3 here is CSVADRVVNQPQHF. The DNA of the CDR3 is TGCAGTGTCGCGGACAGGGTGGTCAATCAGCCCCAGCATTTT. The chain has TRBV20-1 and TRBJ1-5; 8 bases fit TRBD1. The CDR3 is 14 amino acids. The junction had 8 bases not matched to a gene; V was cut back by 7 bases and J by 3 bases. Germline CDR1 reads DFQATT; CDR2 reads SNEGSKA (reference sequence).

The sample holds many counts of this clonotype. The chain couples TRBV4-3 to TRBJ1-2, with a possible D match to TRBD1 (5 bases). Trimming took 4 bases from V and 4 from J, leaving 7 bases between them. There are 12 residues in the CDR3. Germline V gene data show CDR1 as LGHNA and CDR2 as YSLEER. This chain's CDR3 is CASSLGGYGYTF. Written as DNA, the CDR3 is TGCGCCAGCAGCCTCGGGGGCTATGGCTACACCTTC.

This chain links TRBV24-1 with TRBJ2-3; D unresolved. Looked up from germline, CDR1 is KGHDR and CDR2 is SFDVKD. The V end lost 4 bases, the J end lost 1 base, and 11 bases lay between the germline ends. CDR3 length: 15 residues. CDR3 nucleotide sequence: TGTGCCACCAGTGACCCGCAGACGGGCACAGATACGCAGTATTTT. It yields the protein CATSDPQTGTDTQYF.

The sample holds a few counts of this clonotype. This clone may be a read error of a much larger clone one base away. The gene calls are TRBV3-1 and TRBJ1-5; tentatively, D is TRBD1 (5 bases). CDR3 length: 15 amino acids. Germline V gene data show CDR1 as LGHDT and CDR2 as YNNKEL (reference sequence). The CDR3 DNA is TGTGCCAGCAGCGGGCAGGGCACAATCAGCCAGCCCAAGCATTTT. As protein: CASSGQGTISQPKHF.

In its sample, this clonotype was seen many times. The chain is built from TRBV6-5 and TRBJ2-3; 8 bases are shared with TRBD2. V trimming: 0 bases; J trimming: 6 bases; junction bases outside the gene matches: 2. The V gene's germline CDR1 is MNHEY and CDR2 SVGAGI. This CDR3 contains 14 residues. The CDR3: CASSYSRTSDTQYF. DNA for the CDR3: TGTGCCAGCAGTTACTCGAGGACTAGCGATACGCAGTATTTT.

The table lists this clonotype with many counts. J is TRBJ2-4 and V is TRBV7-2; TRBD1 or TRBD2 may be the D gene (5 bases each). There are 15 residues in the CDR3. Deletions cut 4 bases from V and 1 base from J, with 11 bases between. The V gene's germline CDR1 is SGHTA and CDR2 FQGNSA. CDR3 DNA: TGTGCCAGCAGCTATACGGGGCGGGCCAAAAACATTCAGTACTTC. It specifies CASSYTGRAKNIQYF.

This clonotype was detected many times. The chain recombines TRBV12-3 or TRBV12-4 with TRBJ2-1, with TRBD2 matching 9 bases. V dropped 3 bases and J dropped 9; count of bases not matched to a gene: 9. There are 15 residues in the CDR3. The CDR3 bases are TGTGCCAGCAGTTTTCCTAGCGGGATGCGGAGTGAGCAGTTCTTC. The encoded protein is CASSFPSGMRSEQFF.

This clonotype appeared many times. The V call is TRBV25-1, the J call TRBJ1-1; weak D call: TRBD1 (5 bases). CDR1 and CDR2 from the germline V gene are MGHDK and SYGVNS. The CDR3 runs to 18 residues. Trimming took 1 base from V and 1 from J, leaving 19 bases between them. The CDR3 DNA reads as TGTGCCAGCAGTGAATGGGACCCCTCAGCGCCTAGGAACACTGAAGCTTTCTTT. This translates into CASSEWDPSAPRNTEAFF. The whole variable domain, filled in from reference TRBV25-1 and TRBJ1-1, reads EADIYQTPRYLVIGTGKKITLECSQTMGHDKMYWYQQDPGMELHLIHYSYGVNSTEKGDLSSESTVSRIRTEHFPLTLESARPSHTSQYLCASSEWDPSAPRNTEAFFGQGTRLTVV.

This clonotype occurred many times. The chain couples TRBV18 to TRBJ2-4; the D gene could be TRBD1 or TRBD2 (5 bases each). Trimming took 10 bases from V and 1 from J, leaving 11 bases between them. This CDR3 region has 13 residues. Germline values: CDR1 KGHSH, CDR2 LQKENI. CDR3 in amino acids: CATSRGAKNIQYF. CDR3 nucleotide sequence: TGTGCCACCTCGAGGGGTGCCAAAAACATTCAGTACTTC.

This clonotype was detected ten times or more. The gene calls are TRBV27 and TRBJ2-5; TRBD1 might be the D (6 bases). The CDR3 consists of 15 residues. Trimming shortened V by 0 bases and J by 4 bases, and 12 bases separated the two germline ends. CDR1 is MNHEY, CDR2 SMNVEV, per germline (reference sequence). CDR3 region: CASSLSRQVRETQYF. CDR3 in DNA: TGTGCCAGCAGTTTATCCCGACAGGTTCGAGAGACCCAGTACTTC.

This clonotype was seen many times. This chain uses TRBV6-5 with TRBJ2-5; 7 bases line up with TRBD2. CDR1 and CDR2 (germline): MNHEY, SVGAGI. There are 15 residues in the CDR3. The junction had 12 bases not matched to a gene; V was cut back by 6 bases and J by 5 bases. Here the CDR3 DNA reads TGTGCCAGCAGCCGAAAGTCCGGGGGGTGGGAGACCCAGTACTTC. This codes for CASSRKSGGWETQYF.

This clonotype occurred many times. The chain is built from TRBV14 and TRBJ2-7, with D unclear. The length of the CDR3 is 13 residues. V was shortened by 1 base and J by 3 bases, with 7 bases between the two germline ends. The germline V gene has CDR1 SGHDN and CDR2 FVKESK. This CDR3 reads CASSQGLGYEQYF. The CDR3 region has the DNA TGTGCCAGCAGCCAAGGGTTGGGCTACGAGCAGTACTTC. Variable domain in full (rest from reference TRBV14 and TRBJ2-7): EAGVTQFPSHSVIEKGQTVTLRCDPISGHDNLYWYRRVMGKEIKFLLHFVKESKQDESGMPNNRFLAERTGGTYSTLKVQPAELEDSGVYFCASSQGLGYEQYFGPGTRLTVT.

This clonotype was recorded at least ten times. The chain carries TRBV12-3 or TRBV12-4 and TRBJ1-1; 7 bases fit TRBD1. The CDR3 is made up of 12 amino acids. The V gene end was trimmed by 3 bases and the J gene end by 9 bases; junction bases not matched to a gene: 4. CDR3 bases: TGTGCCAGCAGTTTCGGACAGGTTCAAGCTTTCTTT. Protein product: CASSFGQVQAFF.

Ten or more counts support this clonotype. The chain couples TRBV3-1 to TRBJ2-2; 9 nucleotides align to TRBD2. With V trimmed by 4 bases and J by 2 bases, 2 bases remained unmatched. Germline lookup yields CDR1 LGHDT and CDR2 YNNKEL (reference sequence). CDR3 length equals 15 residues. CDR3 sequence (DNA): TGTGCCAGCAGCCGGGGGACTAGCAACACCGGGGAGCTGTTTTTT. This codes for CASSRGTSNTGELFF.

This clonotype was recorded at least ten times. The V gene is TRBV7-8, the J gene TRBJ2-3, with 9 bases matching TRBD1. Germline V gene data show CDR1 as SGHVS and CDR2 as FQNEAQ. The J segment lost 4 bases and the V segment lost 2 bases, leaving 10 bases of the junction unmatched. This CDR3 is 17 amino acids long. The CDR3 protein is CASSLLTYRGRADTQYF. In nucleotides, the CDR3 is TGTGCCAGCAGCTTACTTACGTACAGGGGGCGAGCAGATACGCAGTATTTT.

At least ten counts were recorded for this clonotype. The chain recombines TRBV7-2 with TRBJ1-6; D possibly corresponds to TRBD1 (6 bases). This CDR3 has 13 residues. CDR1 is SGHTA, CDR2 FQGNSA, per germline. The V end was cut by 6 bases, the J end by 5 bases, with 8 bases between. CDR3 sequence reads: CASRDSDNSPLHF. The CDR3 nucleotides read TGTGCCAGCAGGGACAGTGATAATTCACCCCTCCACTTT.

This clonotype was detected many times. This chain uses TRBV7-8 with TRBJ1-1; possibly TRBD1 for D (5 bases). Germline loops: CDR1 SGHVS, CDR2 FQNEAQ. V lost 3 bases and J 4 bases, leaving 15 bases between the germline ends. CDR3 size: 15 residues. DNA for the CDR3: TGTGCCAGCAGCTTCTTCCGGGACCGGCTCACTGAAGCTTTCTTT. Translating gives CASSFFRDRLTEAFF.

V gene TRBV19 combines with J gene TRBJ2-3; D is perhaps TRBD1 or TRBD2 (5 bases each). V lost 7 bases and J 6 bases, leaving 20 bases between the germline ends. Germline V gene data show CDR1 as LNHDA and CDR2 as SQIVND (reference sequence). The CDR3 length is 15 residues. This CDR3 reads CASTNVWDRMDTQYF. CDR3 coding DNA: TGTGCCAGTACTAACGTCTGGGACCGTATGGATACGCAGTATTTT.

At least ten counts were recorded for this clonotype. The rearrangement uses TRBV13 and TRBJ2-7; the match to TRBD1 covers 7 bases. V dropped 5 bases and J dropped 6; count of bases not matched to a gene: 4. The CDR3 runs to 12 residues. Per germline, CDR1 PRHDT and CDR2 FYEKMQ (reference sequence). CDR3 amino acids: CASSPTGIEQYF. CDR3 DNA: TGTGCCAGCAGCCCGACAGGGATCGAGCAGTACTTC.

This clonotype was observed many times. This chain joins TRBV7-2 and TRBJ2-4; D possibly corresponds to TRBD2 (6 bases). The CDR3 sequence is 14 residues long. V was clipped by 5 bases and J by 0 bases, with 8 bases between them. Germline lookup yields CDR1 SGHTA and CDR2 FQGNSA. CDR3 DNA: TGTGCCAGCAGCACGGGACTAGCCAAAAACATTCAGTACTTC. Protein sequence: CASSTGLAKNIQYF.

The sample holds many counts of this clonotype. This chain connects TRBV20-1 to TRBJ2-7; 7 nucleotides line up with TRBD1. Unmatched junction bases numbered 12, after V lost 6 bases and J lost 4 bases. Germline V CDR1 and CDR2: DFQATT, SNEGSKA (reference sequence). The CDR3 has 14 amino acids. CDR3 residues: CSAHLQGMGYEQYF. CDR3 sequence (DNA): TGCAGTGCGCATTTACAGGGGATGGGATACGAGCAGTACTTC.

In this sample, this clonotype turned up many times. The chain employs TRBV25-1 and TRBJ1-5; D is possibly TRBD1 (6 bases). The CDR3 extends over 13 amino acids. The germline CDR1 and CDR2 sequences are MGHDK and SYGVNS. Trimming cost V 1 base and J 10 bases, with 11 bases left between them. The DNA of the CDR3 is TGTGCCAGCAGTGAATCGGGGGCTAGCCCCCAGCATTTT. Translating gives CASSESGASPQHF.

With regard to this clonotype: Compared with germline, one end of the junction differs, possibly owing to a read error. The rearrangement uses TRBV3-1 and TRBJ2-7, with D hard to call. Germline values: CDR1 LGHDT, CDR2 YNNKEL (reference sequence). The CDR3 loop spans 13 amino acids. The CDR3 nucleotides are TGTGCCAACAGCCAACTACGTGCCTACGAGCAGTACTTC. This gives the protein CANSQLRAYEQYF.